These 3 T cell receptor beta chains originate from one sample sequenced in a study of blood T cell repertoires in COVID-19. Clones were read by immunoSEQ multiplex PCR, and TCRdb kept only the in-frame ones, dropping some. The table shows fewer than 250,000 clones, with 84% occurring only once. The material sequenced was PBMCs or T cells enriched from blood (not recorded which). The receptors were sampled from a woman in her twenties or thirties who had been exposed to COVID-19.

The V call is TRBV19, the J call TRBJ1-2; D may be TRBD1 (6 bases). Germline V gives CDR1 LNHDA, CDR2 SQIVND (reference sequence). With 6 bases removed from V and 1 base from J, the gap between germline ends came to 12 bases. CDR3 length: 14 amino acids. The CDR3 bases are TGTGCCAGTAGCCGACAGGCCAATAACTATGGCTACACCTTC. Translating it yields CASSRQANNYGYTF.

The chain links TRBV19 to TRBJ1-5, with TRBD1 matching over 9 bases. This CDR3 has 15 residues. V trimming: 3 bases; J trimming: 6 bases; junction bases outside the gene matches: 6. Germline loops: CDR1 LNHDA, CDR2 SQIVND (reference sequence). CDR3 sequence (DNA): TGTGCCAGTAGTATTCGAGACAGGGGGGGTCAGCCCCAGCATTTT. Amino acids: CASSIRDRGGQPQHF.

The chain couples TRBV3-1 (or the pseudogene TRBV3-2) to TRBJ1-2; D is undetermined. From germline, CDR1 is LGHDT and CDR2 YNNKEL (reference sequence). V lost 1 base to trimming and J lost 8 bases, with 5 bases between them. The CDR3 length is 11 residues. CDR3 sequence (DNA): TGTGCCAGCAGCCAAGGCAGGGGCTACACCTTC. Amino acid sequence: CASSQGRGYTF.